This is a list of T cell receptor beta chains from one sample in a study of OX40 agonist ivuxolimab in advanced cancers. The repertoire was sequenced with immunoSEQ multiplex PCR; TCRdb's copy has only in-frame clones and lacks some. This sample carries under 20,000 clones, 83% of them seen once, and the ten largest clones take around 21%. The source material was CD4+ or CD8+ T cells sorted from blood, sampled in a trial of the OX40 agonist ivuxolimab. The receptors originated from an adult with an advanced solid tumor such as melanoma, head and neck, liver or kidney cancer. Both conserved end residues are part of each CDR3. A D gene is named only where the DNA matches it firmly. Clone size, where shown, is once, few, many, or a class for clones that have expanded.

NA	TRBJ2-7	once	14	TRBV25-1	TGTGCCAGCAGTGAATATGGGGAACCCTACGAGCAGTACTTC	CASSEYGEPYEQYF
TRBD1	TRBJ1-1	few	13	TRBV7-3	TGTGCCAGCAGCTTAGGGACAGGGGGTGAAGCTTTCTTT	CASSLGTGGEAFF
NA	TRBJ1-4	NA	10	TRBV30	TGTGCCTGTTCAAATGAAAAACTGTTTTTT	CACSNEKLFF
NA	TRBJ2-7	NA	15	TRBV19	TGTGCCAGTAGTCCAACGACACCTCTCTCCTACGAGCAGTACTTC	CASSPTTPLSYEQYF
NA	TRBJ1-5	NA	13	TRBV6-5	TGTGCCAGCAGTTACTCTAGCAATCAGCCCCAGCATTTT	CASSYSSNQPQHF
TRBD1	TRBJ1-4	NA	14	TRBV2	TGTGCCAGCAGTGGGGGACAGGGTGGCGAAAAACTGTTTTTT	CASSGGQGGEKLFF
NA	TRBJ2-3	NA	16	TRBV6-5	TGTGCCAGCAGTTACGGGGGCGGGACTAGCACAGATACGCAGTATTTT	CASSYGGGTSTDTQYF
NA	TRBJ2-1	NA	13	TRBV9	TGTGCCAGCAAGGGGACGGATCCCCGAGAGCAGTTCTTC	CASKGTDPREQFF
NA	TRBJ2-5	NA	13	TRBV11-2	TGTGCCAGCAGCGTGACCAATCGGGAGACCCAGTACTTC	CASSVTNRETQYF
NA	TRBJ1-6	NA	15	TRBV11-2	TGTGCCAGCAGCTTAGATTACAGCCTACATTCACCCCTCCACTTT	CASSLDYSLHSPLHF
TRBD1	TRBJ2-7	NA	12	TRBV30	TGTGCCTGGAGTCGACAGGGAGCCGAGCAGTACTTC	CAWSRQGAEQYF
NA	TRBJ2-1	few	15	TRBV6-4	TGTGCCAGCAGTGACTCCCTAGGCTCCTACAATGAGCAGTTCTTC	CASSDSLGSYNEQFF
NA	TRBJ2-6	NA	15	TRBV19	TGTGCCAGTAGTGTAACAGGTTCTGGGGCCAACGTCCTGACTTTC	CASSVTGSGANVLTF
NA	TRBJ1-1	large	14	TRBV10-3	TGTGCCATCAGTGGAGAAGGTCGGGGCTCTGAAGCTTTCTTT	CAISGEGRGSEAFF
NA	TRBJ1-6	NA	14	TRBV4-2	TGTGCCAGCAGCCCCGGGGGTGGTAATTCACCCCTCCACTTT	CASSPGGGNSPLHF
NA	TRBJ1-1	few	14	TRBV10-3	TGTGCCATCAGTGTTGTGGTAGGTGGCACTGAAGCTTTCTTT	CAISVVVGGTEAFF
NA	TRBJ2-5	NA	13	TRBV6-5	TGTGCCAGCAGATTACGCTTAGGAGAGACCCAGTACTTC	CASRLRLGETQYF
NA	TRBJ2-1	once	16	TRBV6-5	TGTGCCAGCAGTTTCCGGGGACCATCGACGGGCAATGAGCAGTTCTTC	CASSFRGPSTGNEQFF
NA	TRBJ2-2	NA	14	TRBV5-6	TGTGCCAGCAGCTTGGGAGGGAGCACCGGGGAGCTGTTTTTT	CASSLGGSTGELFF
NA	TRBJ1-1	NA	12	TRBV29-1	TGCAGCGTTGGTGGGGGGAACACTGAAGCTTTCTTT	CSVGGGNTEAFF
NA	TRBJ2-7	NA	14	TRBV19	TGTGCCAGTAGTATTGATCAGGGTCGTTACGAGCAGTACTTC	CASSIDQGRYEQYF
NA	TRBJ1-4	NA	14	TRBV27	TGTGCCAGCAGTTTTCTGGGAACTAATGAAAAACTGTTTTTT	CASSFLGTNEKLFF
NA	TRBJ2-5	few	14	TRBV6-1	TGTGCCAGCAGTGAAGGGGCAGCCCAAGAGACCCAGTACTTC	CASSEGAAQETQYF
NA	TRBJ1-1	NA	15	TRBV19	TGTGCCAGTAGTATAGTTCAGGATAGGTACACTGAAGCTTTCTTT	CASSIVQDRYTEAFF
NA	TRBJ2-7	few	11	TRBV28	TGTGCCAGCAGATCCTCCTACGAGCAGTACTTC	CASRSSYEQYF
TRBD1	TRBJ2-7	NA	16	TRBV7-9	TGTGCCAGCAGCTTAGCGCTTCGACAGGGTCGATACGAGCAGTACTTC	CASSLALRQGRYEQYF
NA	TRBJ2-7	once	18	TRBV9	TGTGCCAGCAGCGTAGAGTGGATGGAGGGGGGAGGCTCCTACGAGCAGTACTTC	CASSVEWMEGGGSYEQYF
TRBD2	TRBJ2-1	NA	17	TRBV13	TGTGCCAGCAGCTTAGGCGGACTAGCGGGGGCCTACAATGAGCAGTTCTTC	CASSLGGLAGAYNEQFF
NA	TRBJ2-6	NA	16	TRBV6-1	TGTGCCAGCAGTGAAGCTAGCGGCTCTGGGGCCAACGTCCTGACTTTC	CASSEASGSGANVLTF
TRBD1	TRBJ2-1	NA	13	TRBV14	TGTGCCAGCCATGTGACAGGGGACAATGAGCAGTTCTTC	CASHVTGDNEQFF
TRBD1	TRBJ2-7	NA	14	TRBV4-1	TGCGCCAGCAGCCTGGGGACAGGTCCGTACGAGCAGTACTTC	CASSLGTGPYEQYF